This T cell receptor beta chain was obtained from a study of control samples from healthy donors and cancer patients. Using immunoSEQ multiplex PCR, the repertoire was profiled, and TCRdb retains in-frame clones only, with some absent. Found here are about 68,000 clones, 65% to 85% of them singletons; the top ten hold around 14%. Concerning this clone itself: A single base separates this from a much larger clone, so it may be a read error.

Source material: blood. The TCR originated in a man between 60 and 75 years old in good health.

DNA for the CDR3: TGTGCCAGCAGTGCTAGCGAGAGCTACAATGAGCAGTTCTTC. Its protein is CASSASESYNEQFF. The chain combines TRBV6-4 with TRBJ2-1, with D perhaps matching TRBD2 (6 bases). The CDR3 sequence is 14 residues long. Trimming removed 4 bases at V and 3 bases at J, with 10 bases between. Germline lookup yields CDR1 MRHNA and CDR2 SNTAGT.